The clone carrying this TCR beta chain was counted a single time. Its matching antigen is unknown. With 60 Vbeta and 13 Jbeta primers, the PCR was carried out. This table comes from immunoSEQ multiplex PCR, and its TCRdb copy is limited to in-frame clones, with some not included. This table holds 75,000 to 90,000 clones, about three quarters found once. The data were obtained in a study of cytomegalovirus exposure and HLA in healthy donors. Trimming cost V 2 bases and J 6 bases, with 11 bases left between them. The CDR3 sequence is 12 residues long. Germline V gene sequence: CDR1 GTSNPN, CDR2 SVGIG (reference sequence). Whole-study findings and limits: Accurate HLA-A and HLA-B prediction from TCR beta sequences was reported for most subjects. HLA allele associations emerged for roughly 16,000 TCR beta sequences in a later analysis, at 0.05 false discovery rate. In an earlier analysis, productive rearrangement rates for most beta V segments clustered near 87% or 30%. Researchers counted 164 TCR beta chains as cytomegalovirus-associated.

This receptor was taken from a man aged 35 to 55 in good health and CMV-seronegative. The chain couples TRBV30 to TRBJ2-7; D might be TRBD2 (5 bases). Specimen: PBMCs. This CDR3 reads CAWSRGRREQYF. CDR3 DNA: TGTGCCTGGAGTAGAGGGCGGCGCGAGCAGTACTTC.